The 6 T cell receptor beta chains below come from one sample, sequenced in a study of T-cell reconstitution after alpha-beta-depleted transplantation in children. Using unique molecular identifiers, the investigators prepared the TCRbeta library. TCRdb ran MiXCR on the PCR reads and lists one entry per CDR3 protein. The sample shows some 110,000 distinct CDR3 sequences, around 10% of them seen only once. This sample comprised PBMCs, obtained before TCRalphabeta/CD19-depleted stem cell transplant. Receptors originate from a boy aged 2 to 10 with acute lymphoblastic leukemia, due to receive a stem cell transplant.

This clonotype has ten or more counts. A read error may account for a junction end that differs from germline. The chain carries TRBV5-5 and TRBJ2-5; D unresolved. Per the germline V gene, CDR1 is SGHKS and CDR2 is YYEKEE (reference sequence). The CDR3 totals 11 residues. The CDR3 nucleotides read TGTGCCAGCAGCTTAGATCGGAGCAACGTGTTC. Protein: CASSLDRSNVF.

This clonotype appeared a few times. For the CDR3, the DNA is TGTGCCAGCAACGGAGGGGCGGGCAGGGAAGATACTGAAGCTTTCTTT. Its translation is CASNGGAGREDTEAFF. J is TRBJ1-1 and V is TRBV5-5; tentative D call: TRBD1 (5 bases). The germline V gene encodes CDR1 SGHKS and CDR2 YYEKEE (reference sequence). There are 16 residues in the CDR3. V was trimmed by 6 bases and J by 5 bases, leaving 23 bases between them.

This rearrangement joins TRBV28 to TRBJ2-7, with 7 bases identical to TRBD1. Germline loops: CDR1 MDHEN, CDR2 SYDVKM. The V and J ends lost 6 bases and 6 bases, in that order; junction bases with no gene match: 5. This CDR3 spans 12 amino acids. CDR3 coding DNA: TGTGCCAGCAGGATCACAGGGGCCGAGCAGTACTTC. It yields the protein CASRITGAEQYF.

This clonotype appeared a few times. This chain links TRBV5-1 with TRBJ2-1, with 7 bases aligning to TRBD2. CDR1 is SGHRS, CDR2 YFSETQ, per germline. With V trimmed by 6 bases and J by 0 bases, 3 bases remained unmatched. This CDR3 region has 14 residues. The CDR3 loop reads CASNGGSSYNEQFF. In DNA form, the CDR3 reads TGCGCCAGCAACGGGGGGAGCTCCTACAATGAGCAGTTCTTC.

The rearrangement joins TRBV29-1 to TRBJ2-7, with TRBD1 matching over 9 bases. The CDR3 is made up of 14 amino acids. The V gene's germline CDR1 is SQVTM and CDR2 ANQGSEA. Germline trimming cut 4 bases from V and 6 bases from J; bases unmatched to any gene: 10. CDR3 DNA: TGCAGCGTTGTGGGACAGGGTGTAACTGCCGAGCAGTACTTC. Translating it yields CSVVGQGVTAEQYF.

This clonotype was observed at least ten times. The chain carries TRBV7-9 and TRBJ2-3; 10 bases are shared with TRBD1. This CDR3 spans 13 amino acids. Germline assignment: CDR1 SEHNR and CDR2 FQNEAQ (reference sequence). The ends lost 7 bases at V and 6 bases at J; junction bases unmatched: 4. The CDR3 region is CASTAGQGDTQYF. The CDR3 nucleotides read TGTGCCAGCACCGCGGGACAGGGGGATACGCAGTATTTT.